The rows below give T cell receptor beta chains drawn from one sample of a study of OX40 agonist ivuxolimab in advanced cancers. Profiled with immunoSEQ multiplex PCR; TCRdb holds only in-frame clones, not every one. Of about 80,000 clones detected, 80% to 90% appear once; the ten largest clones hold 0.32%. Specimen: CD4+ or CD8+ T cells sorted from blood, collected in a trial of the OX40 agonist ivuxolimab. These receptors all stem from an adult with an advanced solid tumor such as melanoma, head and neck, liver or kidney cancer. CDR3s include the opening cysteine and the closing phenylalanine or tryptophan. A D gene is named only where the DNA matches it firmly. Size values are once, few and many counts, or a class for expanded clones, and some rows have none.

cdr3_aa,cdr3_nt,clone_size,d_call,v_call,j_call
CASSLEAGGAVDTQYF,TGTGCCAGCAGCTTGGAAGCCGGGGGGGCCGTAGATACGCAGTATTTT,-,TRBD2,TRBV5-4,TRBJ2-3
CASSVGDVDGYTF,TGCGCCAGCAGCGTCGGGGATGTTGATGGCTACACCTTC,-,-,TRBV5-1,TRBJ1-2
CAISESNRQDSPQHF,TGTGCCATCAGTGAGTCGAACAGACAGGACTCGCCCCAGCATTTT,-,-,TRBV10-3,TRBJ1-5
CASRERLNSGANVLTF,TGTGCCAGTAGAGAGAGACTGAACTCTGGGGCCAACGTCCTGACTTTC,-,-,TRBV19,TRBJ2-6
CASSSPTSGTSYEQYF,TGTGCCAGCAGCTCGCCTACTAGCGGGACGTCCTACGAGCAGTACTTC,-,TRBD2,TRBV11-2,TRBJ2-7
CASSLAVRANYGYTF,TGTGCCAGCAGCTTGGCGGTCAGAGCTAACTATGGCTACACCTTC,once,-,TRBV5-4,TRBJ1-2
CASSQAPDRADNQPQHF,TGCGCCAGCAGCCAAGCCCCCGACAGGGCCGACAATCAGCCCCAGCATTTT,-,TRBD1,TRBV4-1,TRBJ1-5
CASSSHSGAEAFF,TGTGCCAGCAGCTCTCATTCGGGGGCTGAAGCTTTCTTT,few,-,TRBV9,TRBJ1-1
CSAMDTGELFF,TGCAGCGCAATGGACACCGGGGAGCTGTTTTTT,-,-,TRBV29-1,TRBJ2-2
CASSIDLNRALGTEAFF,TGTGCCAGTAGTATAGACCTAAACAGGGCTTTGGGCACTGAAGCTTTCTTT,-,-,TRBV19,TRBJ1-1
CASSPLGQENQPQHF,TGTGCCAGCTCACCACTCGGACAGGAGAATCAGCCCCAGCATTTT,-,TRBD1,TRBV18,TRBJ1-5
CASGDSQMNTEAFF,TGCGCCAGCGGGGACAGCCAAATGAACACTGAAGCTTTCTTT,-,TRBD1,TRBV10-2,TRBJ1-1
CASSLQQGANQPQHF,TGTGCCAGCAGCTTGCAACAGGGGGCCAATCAGCCCCAGCATTTT,-,TRBD1,TRBV7-2,TRBJ1-5
CASSAGSPTGDTQYF,TGTGCCAGCAGCGCAGGCAGCCCGACTGGAGATACGCAGTATTTT,-,-,TRBV9,TRBJ2-3
CASSLELEKETQYF,TGCGCCAGCAGCTTGGAATTGGAAAAGGAGACCCAGTACTTC,-,-,TRBV5-1,TRBJ2-5
CASSLAGAEQFF,TGTGCCAGCAGTTTAGCGGGAGCTGAGCAGTTCTTC,-,TRBD2,TRBV2,TRBJ2-1
CASSYPGQSGNEAFF,TGTGCCAGCAGTTACCCTGGACAGAGCGGTAATGAAGCTTTCTTT,-,-,TRBV6-5,TRBJ1-1
CASSLTGRVNTEAFF,TGTGCCAGCAGCCTGACAGGGCGGGTGAACACTGAAGCTTTCTTT,-,TRBD1,TRBV7-8,TRBJ1-1
CASSLEAGAFFRQYF,TGTGCCAGCAGCTTAGAGGCGGGGGCCTTTTTTAGGCAGTACTTC,-,-,TRBV7-8,TRBJ2-7
CASSDGTSGSTDTQYF,TGTGCCAGCAGCGACGGGACTAGCGGGAGCACAGATACGCAGTATTTT,-,TRBD2,TRBV11-3,TRBJ2-3
CASSATGSSNQPQHF,TGTGCCAGCAGCGCAACGGGGAGTAGCAATCAGCCCCAGCATTTT,-,-,TRBV7-2,TRBJ1-5
CAWSAGLNTEAFF,TGTGCCTGGAGTGCCGGGTTGAACACTGAAGCTTTCTTT,few,-,TRBV30,TRBJ1-1
CASSPLDRGRGGYTF,TGTGCCAGCAGCCCATTGGACAGGGGGCGAGGTGGCTACACCTTC,-,TRBD1,TRBV28,TRBJ1-2